The 14 T cell receptor beta chains presented below share a single source sample, sequenced in a study of beta chain features in type 1 diabetes (dated by TCRdb to 2017 to 2018). The protocol used for the library was the immunoSEQ multiplex PCR assay. The entire isolated RNA was reverse transcribed using the High Capacity cDNA Reverse Transcription Kit, and thus expressed TCRB transcripts were sequenced. Entries here come from immuneACCESS through TCRdb and include only in-frame sequences with V and J called. Some clones fail to appear in such tables; in the studies checked, an unresolved V gene covers under half of the shortfall, and the cause of the remainder is unknown. The sample yields a few hundred thousand clones; 9.5% to 11% were counted once. Jointly, the top ten make up 0.015% of the sample. The specimen sequenced was naive CD4+ T cells from blood. The sample's cell subset or site, from its label and the paper: true naive CD4+ T cells. The receptors shown here come from a woman aged 30 to 39 in good health.

This clone was picked up a small number of times. This sequence joins TRBV5-1 and TRBJ2-3; TRBD2 matches at 8 bases. This CDR3 spans 16 amino acids. With V trimmed by 0 bases and J by 4 bases, 7 bases remained unmatched. Germline-derived CDR1 and CDR2 are SGHRS and YFSETQ. CDR3 protein: CASSLAMVAGSDTQYF. CDR3 nucleotides: TGCGCCAGCAGCTTGGCCATGGTAGCGGGATCAGATACGCAGTATTTT.

This clone was observed a few times. This CDR3 reads CASRLGTGFEETQYF. As DNA, the CDR3 is TGTGCCAGCCGACTAGGGACAGGCTTCGAAGAGACCCAGTACTTC. The rearrangement uses TRBV25-1 and TRBJ2-5; 8 bases match TRBD1. The junction had 11 bases not matched to a gene; V was cut back by 8 bases and J by 3 bases. Germline CDR1 reads MGHDK; CDR2 reads SYGVNS. CDR3 length: 15 amino acids.

The CDR3 here is CASRTSTDSGYTF. The CDR3 region has the DNA TGTGCCAGCAGAACATCGACAGATTCGGGCTACACCTTC. V gene TRBV28 combines with J gene TRBJ1-2, with D perhaps matching TRBD1 (5 bases). V lost 6 bases and J 8 bases, leaving 16 bases between the germline ends. The CDR3 is 13 residues long. The germline V gene encodes CDR1 MDHEN and CDR2 SYDVKM.

The rearrangement links TRBV11-2 to TRBJ1-2; no clear D gene. V was trimmed by 5 bases and J by 7 bases, leaving 14 bases between them. This CDR3 has 13 amino acids. Germline loops: CDR1 SGHAT, CDR2 FQNNGV. In DNA form, the CDR3 reads TGTGCCAGCAGCAAATCCGGCGGTATTGGCTACACCTTC. Translation: CASSKSGGIGYTF.

This clone was observed a handful of times. Other DNA sequences in the sample encode the same CDR3. The V and J genes are TRBV7-2 and TRBJ1-1; tentative D call: TRBD1 (5 bases). Germline V gene lookup returns CDR1 SGHTA and CDR2 FQGNSA. V was clipped by 3 bases and J by 2 bases, with 10 bases between them. CDR3 length: 14 amino acids. In DNA, the CDR3 is TGTGCCAGCAGCTTGCGGCAGGGAAACACTGAAGCTTTCTTT. This codes for CASSLRQGNTEAFF.

This chain joins TRBV5-1 and TRBJ1-1; tentatively, D is TRBD1 (5 bases). The CDR3 sequence is 14 residues long. CDR1 and CDR2 from the germline V gene are SGHRS and YFSETQ. Deletions cut 0 bases from V and 3 bases from J, with 9 bases between. CDR3 DNA: TGCGCCAGCAGCTTGGGCGGGGGAGACACTGAAGCTTTCTTT. It is translated as CASSLGGGDTEAFF.

This clone turned up a few times. The V gene is TRBV30, the J gene TRBJ1-5; D call uncertain. The germline V gene has CDR1 GTSNPN and CDR2 SVGIG (reference sequence). The CDR3 consists of 16 residues. The germline V and J ends were trimmed by 3 bases and 2 bases, with 17 bases remaining between them. The CDR3 here is CAWSNADINGNQPQHF. DNA of the CDR3: TGTGCCTGGAGCAACGCTGACATTAACGGCAATCAGCCCCAGCATTTT.

This clone was seen only a few times. This chain links TRBV18 with TRBJ2-7; 10 bases line up with TRBD1. The CDR3 length is 16 residues. V lost 3 bases and J lost 1; bases outside the gene matches: 6. Germline CDR1 reads KGHSH; CDR2 reads LQKENI. The CDR3 nucleotides are TGTGCCAGCTCACCCCGGGACAGGGGACTATCCTACGAGCAGTACTTC. Translating it yields CASSPRDRGLSYEQYF.

This clone has a handful of counts. This chain uses TRBV5-4 with TRBJ2-5; D is possibly TRBD1 (6 bases). Germline CDR1 reads SGHNT; CDR2 reads YYREEE (reference sequence). The CDR3 runs 13 residues. V was shortened by 4 bases and J by 5 bases, with 12 bases between the two germline ends. Written as DNA, the CDR3 is TGTGCCAGCAGCCGGGACACGGGGGAGACCCAGTACTTC. Translation: CASSRDTGETQYF.

CDR3 DNA sequence: TGTGCCAGCAGCTCTCGACTAGCGGGAGAGAGTGAGCAGTTCTTC. Protein product: CASSSRLAGESEQFF. The V and J genes are TRBV7-3 and TRBJ2-1; 12 bases match TRBD2. The CDR3 is made up of 15 amino acids. The J segment lost 9 bases and the V segment lost 4 bases, leaving 7 bases of the junction unmatched. Germline V CDR1 and CDR2: SGHTA, FQGTGA.

To note about this clone: The germline gene is not matched at one end of the junction; a read error may be the cause. The chain joins TRBV7-7 to TRBJ2-3, with 7 nucleotides matching TRBD1. CDR1 SSHAT and CDR2 FNYEAQ come from the germline V gene (reference sequence). This CDR3 comprises 15 residues. The chain's CDR3 is CASSLTGTFGDTQYF. The CDR3 coding sequence is TGTGCTAGCAGCCTGACAGGGACGTTTGGGGATACGCAGTATTTT.

This chain joins TRBV13 and TRBJ2-3; D is ambiguous. Trimming pared 2 bases from V and 3 bases from J, leaving 3 bases between. The germline V gene encodes CDR1 PRHDT and CDR2 FYEKMQ (reference sequence). This CDR3 is built from 12 residues. Written as DNA, the CDR3 is TGTGCCAGCAGCTTACATACAGATACGCAGTATTTT. It translates to CASSLHTDTQYF.

This clone has more than one count but fewer than ten. The rearrangement links TRBV5-1 to TRBJ2-1; the match to TRBD1 covers 8 bases. Germline V gene data show CDR1 as SGHRS and CDR2 as YFSETQ. The CDR3 totals 15 residues. V trimming: 2 bases; J trimming: 7 bases; junction bases outside the gene matches: 8. This chain's CDR3 is CASSFGQGLGNEQFF. In DNA, the CDR3 is TGCGCCAGCAGCTTCGGACAGGGTTTGGGGAATGAGCAGTTCTTC.

This clone was picked up a small number of times. The same CDR3 also results from other DNA sequences found in this sample. This chain uses TRBV2 with TRBJ2-7; the D gene is possibly TRBD2 (6 bases). CDR3 size: 12 residues. Germline CDR1 and CDR2: SNHLY and FYNNEI. The V gene lost 4 bases and the J gene lost 3 bases, with 7 bases spanning the gap. CDR3 sequence (DNA): TGTGCCAGCAGTGCGACTAGCTACGAGCAGTACTTC. Translating gives CASSATSYEQYF.